The 11 T cell receptor beta chains below all came from one sample that was sequenced in a study of T cell repertoires in cytomegalovirus infection (dated by TCRdb to about 2019). This sample was sequenced with an Illumina HiSeq 1500. The public sequencing data were trimmed at Q25 with fastp and processed into clonotypes with MiXCR by TCRdb, which kept only in-frame beta chains. CDR3 protein duplicates are merged, each entry listing the most common genes and DNA. Counted in this sample were just under 550,000 distinct CDR3 sequences; around a quarter of them appeared once. The top ten hold about 13% of the sample. The sequencing input was PBMCs. These receptor sequences come from a human donor in good health (CMV status not recorded). Some clones in this sample may be carry-over from other donors' samples.

This clonotype was picked up a small number of times. CDR3 coding DNA: TGTGCCAGCAGCCGGTTACACGGGCTAGCGGGAGCAGCAGATACGCAGTATTTT. Translation gives CASSRLHGLAGAADTQYF. The chain is built from TRBV7-6 and TRBJ2-3; TRBD2 matches 10 bases. From germline, CDR1 is SGHVS and CDR2 FNYEAQ. The trim removed 5 bases at V and 4 bases at J, leaving 15 bases unmatched. The CDR3 length is 18 residues.

This clonotype was counted only a few times. The chain links TRBV7-2 to TRBJ2-4; unclear D gene. Trimming pared 0 bases from V and 7 bases from J, leaving 19 bases between. This CDR3 has 17 amino acids. The germline V gene encodes CDR1 SGHTA and CDR2 FQGNSA. The CDR3 nucleotides are TGTGCCAGCAGCTTAGCGCCTCTAACCGCGGTCACCAACATTCAGTACTTC. Translated, it gives CASSLAPLTAVTNIQYF.

The V and J genes are TRBV7-9 and TRBJ1-2; 12 positions agree with TRBD1. CDR3 length: 15 amino acids. In germline, CDR1 is SEHNR, CDR2 FQNEAQ (reference sequence). The V and J ends lost 5 bases and 7 bases, in that order; junction bases with no gene match: 8. The CDR3 DNA reads as TGTGCCAGCAGCCGGGGGACAGGGGGCTTGGTTGGCTACACCTTC. This codes for CASSRGTGGLVGYTF.

This clonotype was counted a few times. The rearrangement uses TRBV7-8 and TRBJ2-5, with D perhaps given as TRBD1 or TRBD2 (5 bases each). Germline V lookup: CDR1 SGHVS, CDR2 FQNEAQ. The V end was cut by 5 bases, the J end by 4 bases, with 14 bases between. The CDR3 extends over 14 amino acids. The CDR3 nucleotides read TGTGCCAGCAGCCCCGGGACCTCGAGAGAGACCCAGTACTTC. Translated: CASSPGTSRETQYF.

This clonotype was detected ten times or more. The rearrangement joins TRBV7-2 to TRBJ1-6; D remains ambiguous. The V end was cut by 3 bases, the J end by 10 bases, with 7 bases between. The CDR3 totals 12 residues. Germline-derived CDR1 and CDR2 are SGHTA and FQGNSA. The CDR3 spells CASSLMRSPLHF. The CDR3 DNA is TGTGCCAGCAGCTTGATGCGATCACCCCTCCACTTT.

The CDR3 DNA follows: TGTGCCAGCAGCTCCGGGGGGGCCGTTGGAAACACCATATATTTT. Its translation is CASSSGGAVGNTIYF. V gene TRBV7-2 combines with J gene TRBJ1-3, with a possible D match to TRBD1 (6 bases). The CDR3 loop spans 15 amino acids. Looked up from germline, CDR1 is SGHTA and CDR2 is FQGNSA. Between the trimmed V and J ends, which lost 4 bases and 3 bases, there was a span of 13 bases.

This clonotype was counted a few times. The V call is TRBV19, the J call TRBJ2-2; D unclear. CDR1 and CDR2 from the germline V gene are LNHDA and SQIVND (reference sequence). The CDR3 totals 14 residues. V was clipped by 6 bases and J by 1 base, with 9 bases between them. This CDR3 is CASRTRMNTGELFF. In DNA, the CDR3 is TGTGCCAGTAGGACGCGGATGAACACCGGGGAGCTGTTTTTT.

The gene calls are TRBV2 and TRBJ1-2, with D possibly matching TRBD1 (6 bases). The V end was cut by 10 bases, the J end by 12 bases, with 21 bases between. The CDR3 spans 12 residues. CDR1 SNHLY and CDR2 FYNNEI come from the germline V gene. CDR3 region: CATGRIQGGDTF. DNA for the CDR3: TGTGCCACAGGACGGATACAGGGTGGGGACACCTTC.

By share of the sample, this clonotype is medium-sized. The chain couples TRBV7-9 to TRBJ1-1; D perhaps matches TRBD1 (6 bases). From germline, CDR1 is SEHNR and CDR2 FQNEAQ (reference sequence). CDR3 length equals 15 residues. V shed 5 bases and J shed 5 bases, with 18 bases lying between them. The CDR3 DNA follows: TGTGCCAGCAGCCTACCCGCAGGGGTTGGGACTGAAGCTTTCTTT. Its protein is CASSLPAGVGTEAFF. The full variable domain, with the rest looked up from reference TRBV7-9 and TRBJ1-1, is DTGVSQNPRHKITKRGQNVTFRCDPISEHNRLYWYRQTLGQGPEFLTYFQNEAQLEKSRLLSDRFSAERPKGSFSTLEIQRTEQGDSAMYLCASSLPAGVGTEAFFGQGTRLTVV.

Only a few counts were recorded for this clonotype. This sequence joins TRBV6-1 and TRBJ2-1; 7 bases match TRBD2. The CDR3 has 12 residues. CDR1 is MNHNS, CDR2 SASEGT, per germline. Trimming at V came to 3 bases and at J to 16 bases, leaving 9 bases not matched to a gene. The CDR3 sequence: CASSENSGTIFF. DNA of the CDR3: TGTGCCAGCAGTGAGAATTCCGGGACTATATTCTTC.

This clonotype was detected only a few times. V gene TRBV7-6 combines with J gene TRBJ1-2, with D hard to call. Trimming took 1 base from V and 7 from J, leaving 28 bases between them. Germline values: CDR1 SGHVS, CDR2 FNYEAQ. This CDR3 spans 19 amino acids. CDR3 bases: TGTGCCAGCAGCTTAGACTCCGGCGCGACACTCACCCCTGGCGGTGGCTACACCTTC. Residues: CASSLDSGATLTPGGGYTF.